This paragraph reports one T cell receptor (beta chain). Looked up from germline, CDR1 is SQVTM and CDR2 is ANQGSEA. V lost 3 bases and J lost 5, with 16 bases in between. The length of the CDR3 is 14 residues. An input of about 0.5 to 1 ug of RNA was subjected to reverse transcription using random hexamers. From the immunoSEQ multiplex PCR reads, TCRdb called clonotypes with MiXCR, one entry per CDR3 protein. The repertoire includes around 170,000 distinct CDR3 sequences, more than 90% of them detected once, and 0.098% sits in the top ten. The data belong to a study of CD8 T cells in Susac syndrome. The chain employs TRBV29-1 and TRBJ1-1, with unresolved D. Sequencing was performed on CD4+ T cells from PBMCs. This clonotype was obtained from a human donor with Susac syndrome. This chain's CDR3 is CSVDHFPLVTEAFF. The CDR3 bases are TGCAGCGTTGACCACTTCCCGTTGGTAACTGAAGCTTTCTTT.